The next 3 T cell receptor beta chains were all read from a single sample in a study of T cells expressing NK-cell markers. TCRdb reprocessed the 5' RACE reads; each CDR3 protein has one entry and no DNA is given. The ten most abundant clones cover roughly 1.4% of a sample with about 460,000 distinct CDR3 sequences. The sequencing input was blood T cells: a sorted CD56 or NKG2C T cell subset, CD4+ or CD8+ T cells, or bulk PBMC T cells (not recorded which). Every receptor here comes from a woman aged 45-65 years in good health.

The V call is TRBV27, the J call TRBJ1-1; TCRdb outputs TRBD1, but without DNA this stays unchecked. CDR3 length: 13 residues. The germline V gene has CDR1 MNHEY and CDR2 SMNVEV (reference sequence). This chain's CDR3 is CASSFRVLTEAFF.

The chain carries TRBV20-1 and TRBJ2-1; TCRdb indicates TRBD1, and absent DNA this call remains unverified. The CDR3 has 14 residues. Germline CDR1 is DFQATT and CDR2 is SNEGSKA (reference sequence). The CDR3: CSARDNRGGDEQFF.

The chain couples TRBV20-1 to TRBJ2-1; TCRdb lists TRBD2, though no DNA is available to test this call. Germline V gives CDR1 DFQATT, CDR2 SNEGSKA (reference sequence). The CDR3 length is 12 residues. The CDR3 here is CSARDYRTPQFF.